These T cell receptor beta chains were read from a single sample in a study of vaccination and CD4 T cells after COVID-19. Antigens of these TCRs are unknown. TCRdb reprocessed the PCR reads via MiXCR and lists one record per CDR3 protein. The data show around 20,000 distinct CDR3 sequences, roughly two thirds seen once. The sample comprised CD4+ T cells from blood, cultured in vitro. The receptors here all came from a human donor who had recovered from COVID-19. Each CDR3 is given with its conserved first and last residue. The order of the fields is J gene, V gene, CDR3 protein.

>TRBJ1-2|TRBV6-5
CASSYAARYGYTF
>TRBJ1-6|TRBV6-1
CASSPGGVSPLHF
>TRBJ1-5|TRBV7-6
CASSLVAGQPQHF
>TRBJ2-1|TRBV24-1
CATSENKGALYNEQFF
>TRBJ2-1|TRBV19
CASSIELGLGNEQFF
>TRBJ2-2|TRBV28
CASKADRVATGELFF
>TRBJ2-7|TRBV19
CASSIRTSYEQYF
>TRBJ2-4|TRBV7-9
CASSPQGTLAKNIQYF
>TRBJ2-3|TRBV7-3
CASSLIGPIRSSTDTQYF
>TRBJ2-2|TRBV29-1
CSASLRADTGELFF
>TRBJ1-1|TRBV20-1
CSASTGLYTEAFF
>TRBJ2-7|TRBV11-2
CASSAIRVKVPYEQYF
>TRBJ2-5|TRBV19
CASRGSRGETQYF
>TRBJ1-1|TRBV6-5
CASSYLWNTEAFF
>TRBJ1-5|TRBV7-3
CASIRPPMQEGPSNQPQHF
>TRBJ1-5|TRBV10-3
CATTGQNLNQPQHF
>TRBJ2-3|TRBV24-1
CATSAATSGRESDTQYF
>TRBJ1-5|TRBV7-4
CASSLGRAGSPQHF
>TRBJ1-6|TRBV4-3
CASSRKKRTDSPLHF
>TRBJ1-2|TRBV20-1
CSANRLNYGYTF
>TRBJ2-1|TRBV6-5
CASSSSSLSSYNEQFF
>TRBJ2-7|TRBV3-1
CASSRGPIGGHTPYEQYF
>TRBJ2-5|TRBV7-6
CASSLRPGGTWRTQYF
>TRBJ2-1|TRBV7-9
CASSDENRAGGFNEQFF
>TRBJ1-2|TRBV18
CASSPGQGGNYGYTF
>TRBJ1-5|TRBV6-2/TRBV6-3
CASTPLGGINPQHF
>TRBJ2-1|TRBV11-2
CASSLREPYNEQFF
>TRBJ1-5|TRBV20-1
CSARLLSTGSHSNQPQHF
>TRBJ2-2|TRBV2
CASRRLAGAIGELFF
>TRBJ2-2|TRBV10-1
CASSGPRTSGDLNTGELFF
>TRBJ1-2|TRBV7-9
CASSRRGGGYGYTF
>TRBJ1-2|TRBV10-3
CAISPDSSAGYTF
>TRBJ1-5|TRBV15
CATSNPIGGEYSNQPQHF
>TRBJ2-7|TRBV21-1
CASSKDPGDCYEQYF
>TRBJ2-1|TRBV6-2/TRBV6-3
CASSPRTSGRVNNEQFF
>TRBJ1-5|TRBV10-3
CAIQSGKNQPQHF
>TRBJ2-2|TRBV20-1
CSARAAGANTGELFF
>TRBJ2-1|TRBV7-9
CASSLRGPNEQFF
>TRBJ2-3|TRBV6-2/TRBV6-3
CASSFGGNTDTQYF
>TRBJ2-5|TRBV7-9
CASSLARDKVRETQYF
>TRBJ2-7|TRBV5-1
CASSPSERVAAYEQYF
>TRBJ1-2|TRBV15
CATSRATGVGYTF
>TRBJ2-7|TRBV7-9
CASSFRGEPPDEQYF
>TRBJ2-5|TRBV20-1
CSARDRDGSWETQYF
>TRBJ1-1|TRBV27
CASSFLGGMNTEAFF
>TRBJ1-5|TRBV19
CASSIQGAGNQPQHF
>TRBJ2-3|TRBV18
CASSPDSTDTQYF
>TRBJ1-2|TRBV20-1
CSAIGQSDGYTF
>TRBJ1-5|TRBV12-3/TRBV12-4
CASSLGSGRGWFGPQHF
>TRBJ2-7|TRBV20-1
CSARGGVGNPTYEQYF
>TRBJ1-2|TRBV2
CASSEDRGESGYTF
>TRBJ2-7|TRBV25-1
CASSDLATGNRYEQYF
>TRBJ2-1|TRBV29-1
CSVNHRDSYNEQFF
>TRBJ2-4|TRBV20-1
CSAPMTFLAKNIQYF